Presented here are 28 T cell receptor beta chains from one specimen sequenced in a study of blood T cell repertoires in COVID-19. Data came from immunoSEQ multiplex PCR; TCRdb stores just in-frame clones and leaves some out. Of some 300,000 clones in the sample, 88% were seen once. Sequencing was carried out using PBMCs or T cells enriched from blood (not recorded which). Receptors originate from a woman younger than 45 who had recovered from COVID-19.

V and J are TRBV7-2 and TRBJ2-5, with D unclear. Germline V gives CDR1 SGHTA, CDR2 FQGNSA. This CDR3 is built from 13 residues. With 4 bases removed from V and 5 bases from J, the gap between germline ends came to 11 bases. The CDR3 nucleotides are TGTGCCAGCAGCTCCGACTGGAAGGAGACCCAGTACTTC. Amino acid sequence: CASSSDWKETQYF. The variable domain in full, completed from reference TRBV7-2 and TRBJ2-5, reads GAGVSQSPSNKVTEKGKDVELRCDPISGHTALYWYRQSLGQGLEFLIYFQGNSAPDKSGLPSDRFSAERTGGSVSTLTIQRTQQEDSAVYLCASSSDWKETQYFGPGTRLLVL.

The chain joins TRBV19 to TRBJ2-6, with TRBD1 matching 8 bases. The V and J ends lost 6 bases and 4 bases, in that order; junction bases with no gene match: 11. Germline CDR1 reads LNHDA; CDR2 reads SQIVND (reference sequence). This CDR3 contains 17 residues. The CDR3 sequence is CASRVRGLRTGANVLTF. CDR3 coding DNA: TGTGCCAGTAGGGTCAGGGGGCTGAGGACCGGGGCCAACGTCCTGACTTTC.

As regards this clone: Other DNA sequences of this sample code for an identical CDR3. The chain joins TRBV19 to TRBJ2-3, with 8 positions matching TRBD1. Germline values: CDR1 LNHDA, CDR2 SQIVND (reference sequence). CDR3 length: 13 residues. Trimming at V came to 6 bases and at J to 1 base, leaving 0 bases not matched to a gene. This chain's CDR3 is CASRDRGTDTQYF. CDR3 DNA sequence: TGTGCCAGTAGGGACAGGGGCACAGATACGCAGTATTTT.

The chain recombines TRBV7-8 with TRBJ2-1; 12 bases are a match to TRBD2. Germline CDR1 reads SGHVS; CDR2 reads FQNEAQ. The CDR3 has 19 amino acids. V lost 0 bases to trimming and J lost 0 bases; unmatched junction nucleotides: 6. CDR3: CASSLALAGGRSSYNEQFF. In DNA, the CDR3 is TGTGCCAGCAGCTTAGCCCTAGCGGGGGGGCGGAGCTCCTACAATGAGCAGTTCTTC.

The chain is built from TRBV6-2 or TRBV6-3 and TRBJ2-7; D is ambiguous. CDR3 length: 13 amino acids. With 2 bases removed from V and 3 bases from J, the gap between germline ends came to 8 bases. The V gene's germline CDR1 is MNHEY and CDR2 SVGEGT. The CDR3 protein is CASSYDSFYEQYF. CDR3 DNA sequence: TGTGCCAGCAGTTACGACTCCTTCTACGAGCAGTACTTC.

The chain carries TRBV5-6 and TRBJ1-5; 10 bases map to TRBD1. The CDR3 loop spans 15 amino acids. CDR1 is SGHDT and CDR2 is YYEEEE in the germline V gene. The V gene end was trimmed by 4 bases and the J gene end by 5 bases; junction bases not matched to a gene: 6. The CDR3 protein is CASSRAGQGYQPQHF. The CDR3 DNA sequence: TGTGCCAGCAGCAGGGCGGGACAGGGGTATCAGCCCCAGCATTTT.

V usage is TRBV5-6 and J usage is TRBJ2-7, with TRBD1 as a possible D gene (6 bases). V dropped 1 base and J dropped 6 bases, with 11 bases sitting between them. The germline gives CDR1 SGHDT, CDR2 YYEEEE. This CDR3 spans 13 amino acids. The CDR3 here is CASSLSGDPEQYF. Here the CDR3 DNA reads TGTGCCAGCAGCTTGTCAGGGGATCCCGAGCAGTACTTC.

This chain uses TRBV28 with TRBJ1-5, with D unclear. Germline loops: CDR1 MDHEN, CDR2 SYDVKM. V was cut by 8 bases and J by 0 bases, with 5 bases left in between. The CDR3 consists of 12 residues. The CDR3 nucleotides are TGTGCCAGCCTGAGTAGCAATCAGCCCCAGCATTTT. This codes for CASLSSNQPQHF.

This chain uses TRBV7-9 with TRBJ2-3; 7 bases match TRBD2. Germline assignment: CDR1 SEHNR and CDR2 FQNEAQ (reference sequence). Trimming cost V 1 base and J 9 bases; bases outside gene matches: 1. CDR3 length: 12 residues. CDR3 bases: TGTGCCAGCAGCTTAGTGGGGGGGACGCAGTATTTT. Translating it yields CASSLVGGTQYF.

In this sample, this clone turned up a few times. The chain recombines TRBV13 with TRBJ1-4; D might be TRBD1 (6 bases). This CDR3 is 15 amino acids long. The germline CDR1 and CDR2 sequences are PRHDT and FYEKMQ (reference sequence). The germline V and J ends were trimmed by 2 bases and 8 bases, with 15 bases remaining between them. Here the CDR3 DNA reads TGTGCCAGCAGCTTAAGGGGGGAGGGGAACGAAAAACTGTTTTTT. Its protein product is CASSLRGEGNEKLFF.

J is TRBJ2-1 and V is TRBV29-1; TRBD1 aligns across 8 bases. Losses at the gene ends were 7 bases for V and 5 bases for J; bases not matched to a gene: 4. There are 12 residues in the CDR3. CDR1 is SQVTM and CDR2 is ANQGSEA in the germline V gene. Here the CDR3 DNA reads TGCAGCGCCGGGACAGGTAACAATGAGCAGTTCTTC. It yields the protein CSAGTGNNEQFF.

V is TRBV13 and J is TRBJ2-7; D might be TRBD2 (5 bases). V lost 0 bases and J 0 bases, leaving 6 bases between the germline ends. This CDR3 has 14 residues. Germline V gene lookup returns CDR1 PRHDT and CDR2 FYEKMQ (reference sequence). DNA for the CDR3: TGTGCCAGCAGCTTAGGGGGGAGCTCCTACGAGCAGTACTTC. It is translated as CASSLGGSSYEQYF.

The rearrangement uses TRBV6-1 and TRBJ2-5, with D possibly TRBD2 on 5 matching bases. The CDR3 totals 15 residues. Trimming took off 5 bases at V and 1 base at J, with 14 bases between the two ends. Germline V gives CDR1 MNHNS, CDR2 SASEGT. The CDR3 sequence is CASSWRLGPQETQYF. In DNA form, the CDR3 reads TGTGCCAGCAGTTGGAGGTTAGGGCCCCAAGAGACCCAGTACTTC.

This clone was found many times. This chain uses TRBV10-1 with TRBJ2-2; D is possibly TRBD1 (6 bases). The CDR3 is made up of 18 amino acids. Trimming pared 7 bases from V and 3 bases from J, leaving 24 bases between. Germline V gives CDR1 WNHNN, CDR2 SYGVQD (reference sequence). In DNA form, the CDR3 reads TGCGCCAGCATCCTCCCCACCCTTAGGGGGTCCGACACCGGGGAGCTGTTTTTT. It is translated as CASILPTLRGSDTGELFF.

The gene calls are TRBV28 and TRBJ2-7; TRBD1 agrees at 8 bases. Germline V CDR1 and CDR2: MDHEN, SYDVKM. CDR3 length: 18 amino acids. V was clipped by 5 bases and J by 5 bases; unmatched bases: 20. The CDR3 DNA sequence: TGTGCCAGCAGTCCTTACCCCGCGGGGTACAGGGGGAGCGACGAGCAGTACTTC. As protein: CASSPYPAGYRGSDEQYF.

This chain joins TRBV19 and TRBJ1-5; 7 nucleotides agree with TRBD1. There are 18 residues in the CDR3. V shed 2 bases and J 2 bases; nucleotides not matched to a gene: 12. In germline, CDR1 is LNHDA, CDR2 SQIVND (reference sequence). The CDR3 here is CASSIRGDRVRGNQPQHF. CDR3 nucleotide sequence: TGTGCCAGTAGTATAAGGGGAGACAGGGTCAGGGGCAATCAGCCCCAGCATTTT.

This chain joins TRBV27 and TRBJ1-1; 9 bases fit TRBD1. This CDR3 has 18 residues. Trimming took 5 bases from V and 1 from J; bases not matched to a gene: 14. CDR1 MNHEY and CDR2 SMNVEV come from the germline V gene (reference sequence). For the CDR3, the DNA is TGTGCCAGCAGTCACGAGAAGGGACAGGGAAGTTGGAACACTGAAGCTTTCTTT. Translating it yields CASSHEKGQGSWNTEAFF.

In DNA, the CDR3 is TGTGCCAGCAGTTTATTAGCGGGGGGGCCGACAGATACGCAGTATTTT. Translation: CASSLLAGGPTDTQYF. V usage is TRBV27 and J usage is TRBJ2-3, with TRBD2 matching over 11 bases. The trim removed 1 base at V and 3 bases at J, leaving 3 bases unmatched. The CDR3 length is 16 residues. The germline CDR1 and CDR2 sequences are MNHEY and SMNVEV (reference sequence).

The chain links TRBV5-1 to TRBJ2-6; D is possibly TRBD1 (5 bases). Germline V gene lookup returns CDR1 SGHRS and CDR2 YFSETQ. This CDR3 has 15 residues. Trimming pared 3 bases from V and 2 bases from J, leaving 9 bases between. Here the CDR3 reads CASSWGAAGANVLTF. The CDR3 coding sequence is TGCGCCAGCAGCTGGGGCGCCGCTGGGGCCAACGTCCTGACTTTC.

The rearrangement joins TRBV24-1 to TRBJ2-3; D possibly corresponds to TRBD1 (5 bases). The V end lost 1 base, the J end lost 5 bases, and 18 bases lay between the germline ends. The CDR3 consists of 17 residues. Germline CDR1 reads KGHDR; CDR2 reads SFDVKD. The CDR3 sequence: CATSDFEARVNLDTQYF. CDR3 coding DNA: TGTGCCACCAGTGATTTTGAGGCCAGGGTCAACTTAGATACGCAGTATTTT.

For the CDR3, the DNA is TGCGCCAGCAACATGGGATTGACCGGGACAGGGGGCCTAGAGGAGCAGTTCTTC. Its translation is CASNMGLTGTGGLEEQFF. V and J are TRBV5-1 and TRBJ2-1; 12 bases line up with TRBD1. The CDR3 totals 18 residues. The V gene's germline CDR1 is SGHRS and CDR2 YFSETQ. Trimming at V came to 6 bases and at J to 10 bases, leaving 20 bases not matched to a gene.

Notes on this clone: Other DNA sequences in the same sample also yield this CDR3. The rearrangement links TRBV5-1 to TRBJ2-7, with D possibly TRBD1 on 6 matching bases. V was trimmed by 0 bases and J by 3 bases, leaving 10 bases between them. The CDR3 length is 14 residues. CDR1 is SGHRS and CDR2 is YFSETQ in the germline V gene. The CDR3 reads CASSLGTGNYEQYF. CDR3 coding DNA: TGCGCCAGCAGCTTGGGAACAGGGAACTACGAGCAGTACTTC.

DNA of the CDR3: TGTGCCAGCAGCTTGGGACAGGGGGCGAGCTCCTACGAGCAGTACTTC. This gives the protein CASSLGQGASSYEQYF. V and J are TRBV5-6 and TRBJ2-7; 10 bases align to TRBD1. CDR1 and CDR2 (germline): SGHDT, YYEEEE. V shed 0 bases and J 0 bases; nucleotides not matched to a gene: 3. The CDR3 totals 16 residues.

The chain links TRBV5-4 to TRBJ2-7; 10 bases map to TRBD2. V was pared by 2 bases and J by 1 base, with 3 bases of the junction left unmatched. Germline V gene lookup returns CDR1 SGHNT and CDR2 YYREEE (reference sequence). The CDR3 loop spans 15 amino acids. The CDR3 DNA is TGTGCCAGCAGCTTTACTAGCGGGGAATCCTACGAGCAGTACTTC. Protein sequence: CASSFTSGESYEQYF.

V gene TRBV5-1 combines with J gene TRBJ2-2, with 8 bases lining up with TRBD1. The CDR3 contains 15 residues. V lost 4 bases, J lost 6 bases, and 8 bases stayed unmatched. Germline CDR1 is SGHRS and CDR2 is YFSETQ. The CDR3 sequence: CASSIMTGESGELFF. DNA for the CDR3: TGCGCCAGCAGCATTATGACAGGGGAGTCCGGGGAGCTGTTTTTT.

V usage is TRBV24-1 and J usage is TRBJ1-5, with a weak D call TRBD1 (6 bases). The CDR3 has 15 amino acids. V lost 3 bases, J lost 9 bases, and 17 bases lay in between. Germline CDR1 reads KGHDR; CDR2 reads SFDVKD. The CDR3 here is CATSDTGTSFLPQHF. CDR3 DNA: TGTGCCACCAGTGATACCGGGACAAGTTTTCTGCCCCAGCATTTT.

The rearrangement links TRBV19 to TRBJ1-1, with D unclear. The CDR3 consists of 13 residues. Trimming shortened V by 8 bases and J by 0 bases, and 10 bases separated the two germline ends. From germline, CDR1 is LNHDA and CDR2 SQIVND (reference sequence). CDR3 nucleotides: TGTGCCAGTGGTCGATACATGAACACTGAAGCTTTCTTT. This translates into CASGRYMNTEAFF. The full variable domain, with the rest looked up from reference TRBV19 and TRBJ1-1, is DGGITQSPKYLFRKEGQNVTLSCEQNLNHDAMYWYRQDPGQGLRLIYYSQIVNDFQKGDIAEGYSVSREKKESFPLTVTSAQKNPTAFYLCASGRYMNTEAFFGQGTRLTVV.

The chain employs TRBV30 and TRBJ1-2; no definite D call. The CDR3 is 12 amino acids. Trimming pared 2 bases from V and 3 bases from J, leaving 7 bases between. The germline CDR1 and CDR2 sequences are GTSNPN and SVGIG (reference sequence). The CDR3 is CAWSYSHYGYTF. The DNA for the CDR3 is TGTGCCTGGAGTTATAGCCACTATGGCTACACCTTC.